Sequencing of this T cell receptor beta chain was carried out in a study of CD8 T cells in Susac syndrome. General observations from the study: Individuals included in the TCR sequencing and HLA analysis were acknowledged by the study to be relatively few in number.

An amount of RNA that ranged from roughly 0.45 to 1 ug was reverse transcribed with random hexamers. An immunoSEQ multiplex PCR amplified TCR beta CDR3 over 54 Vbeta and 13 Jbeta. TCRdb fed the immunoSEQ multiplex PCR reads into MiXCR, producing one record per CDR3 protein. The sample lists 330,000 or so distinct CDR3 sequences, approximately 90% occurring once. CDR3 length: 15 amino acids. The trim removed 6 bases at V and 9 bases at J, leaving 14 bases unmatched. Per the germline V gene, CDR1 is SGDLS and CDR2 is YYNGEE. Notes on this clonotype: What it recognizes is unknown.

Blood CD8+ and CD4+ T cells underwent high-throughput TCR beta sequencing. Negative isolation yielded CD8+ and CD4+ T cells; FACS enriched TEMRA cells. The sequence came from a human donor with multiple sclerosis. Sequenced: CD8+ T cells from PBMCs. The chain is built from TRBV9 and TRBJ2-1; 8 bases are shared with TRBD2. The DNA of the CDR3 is TGTGCCAGCAATACCCCGGGACTAGGGGGTTTTGAGCAGTTCTTC. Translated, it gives CASNTPGLGGFEQFF.